These T cell receptor beta chains were read from a single sample in a study of cytomegalovirus exposure and HLA in healthy donors. Assay: immunoSEQ multiplex PCR; the TCRdb copy retains only in-frame clones and omits some. The table for this sample gives roughly 200,000 clones. The material sequenced was PBMCs. The receptor source for this set is a man aged 25 to 45 in good health and CMV-seronegative. Both conserved end residues are part of each CDR3. The order of the fields is CDR3 protein, V gene, CDR3 length, J gene.

CDR3aa: CAISTGLNTEAFF
v_gene: TRBV10-3
len: 13
j_gene: TRBJ1-1

CDR3aa: CASGRQGASEKLFF
v_gene: TRBV7-2
len: 14
j_gene: TRBJ1-4

CDR3aa: CASSLGRTLSGSSYEQYF
v_gene: TRBV5-4
len: 18
j_gene: TRBJ2-7

CDR3aa: CASSLDETGYQPQHF
v_gene: TRBV5-1
len: 15
j_gene: TRBJ1-5

CDR3aa: CAISGGLGNTIYF
v_gene: TRBV10-3
len: 13
j_gene: TRBJ1-3

CDR3aa: CASSHALNRANTGELFF
v_gene: TRBV21-1
len: 17
j_gene: TRBJ2-2

CDR3aa: CASSDQGPGTVEQYF
v_gene: TRBV18
len: 15
j_gene: TRBJ2-7

CDR3aa: CASSEDTGVPTDTQYF
v_gene: TRBV10-1
len: 16
j_gene: TRBJ2-3

CDR3aa: CASSPGTGGGETQYF
v_gene: TRBV7-6
len: 15
j_gene: TRBJ2-5

CDR3aa: CASSSSGNGGETQYF
v_gene: TRBV5-6
len: 15
j_gene: TRBJ2-5

CDR3aa: CASSHQDSHEQYF
v_gene: TRBV9
len: 13
j_gene: TRBJ2-7

CDR3aa: CASMGQGTQYF
v_gene: TRBV5-1
len: 11
j_gene: TRBJ2-5

CDR3aa: CSVDLAGNYEQYF
v_gene: TRBV29-1
len: 13
j_gene: TRBJ2-7

CDR3aa: CASSPQTASNQPQHF
v_gene: TRBV18
len: 15
j_gene: TRBJ1-5